This entry lists 14 T cell receptor beta chains sequenced from one sample in a study of T cell repertoires in cytomegalovirus infection. No antigen has been identified for these receptors. TCRdb itself ran the reads through MiXCR, one entry per CDR3 protein. The top ten hold just over 90% of the sample, which has tens of thousands of distinct CDR3 sequences, around 49% seen once. Specimen: CD8+ T cells from cultured PBMCs, collected from culture after CMV antigen stimulation. The receptors here all came from a human donor in good health (CMV status not recorded). Some clones in this sample may be carry-over from other donors' samples.

This clonotype was seen more than once but under ten times. The rearrangement links TRBV25-1 to TRBJ2-1; 10 nucleotides match TRBD2. Germline lookup yields CDR1 MGHDK and CDR2 SYGVNS. The CDR3 is 15 residues long. V lost 5 bases to trimming and J lost 7 bases; unmatched junction nucleotides: 8. The CDR3 here is CASSTQRGGQNEQFF. The CDR3 nucleotides read TGTGCCAGCAGTACCCAGCGGGGGGGGCAGAATGAGCAGTTCTTC. Full variable domain (outside the CDR3, taken from reference TRBV25-1 and TRBJ2-1): EADIYQTPRYLVIGTGKKITLECSQTMGHDKMYWYQQDPGMELHLIHYSYGVNSTEKGDLSSESTVSRIRTEHFPLTLESARPSHTSQYLCASSTQRGGQNEQFFGPGTRLTVL.

The chain links TRBV13 to TRBJ1-3; TRBD1 might be the D (5 bases). Trimming pared 0 bases from V and 6 bases from J, leaving 9 bases between. Per germline, CDR1 PRHDT and CDR2 FYEKMQ (reference sequence). The CDR3 consists of 14 residues. CDR3 sequence reads: CASSLGRTPNTIYF. CDR3 DNA: TGTGCCAGCAGCTTAGGGCGGACACCAAACACCATATATTTT. The whole variable domain, remainder taken from reference TRBV13 and TRBJ1-3, is AAGVIQSPRHLIKEKRETATLKCYPIPRHDTVYWYQQGPGQDPQFLISFYEKMQSDKGSIPDRFSAQQFSDYHSELNMSSLELGDSALYFCASSLGRTPNTIYFGEGSWLTVV.

The chain combines TRBV7-4 with TRBJ2-5; 10 nucleotides match TRBD2. The CDR3 loop spans 17 amino acids. V lost 5 bases and J lost 1; bases outside the gene matches: 10. Looked up from germline, CDR1 is SGHVT and CDR2 is SQSDAQ. The CDR3 sequence: CASSPAGSGGAQETQYF. In DNA form, the CDR3 reads TGTGCCAGCAGCCCCGCGGGCAGCGGGGGGGCCCAAGAGACCCAGTACTTC.

This clonotype came up a few times. This chain connects TRBV28 to TRBJ2-3; 15 bases are shared with TRBD2. The CDR3 covers 17 residues. Germline V gene sequence: CDR1 MDHEN, CDR2 SYDVKM. The trim removed 7 bases at V and 4 bases at J, leaving 9 bases unmatched. The CDR3 DNA sequence: TGTGCCAGCACCACCCCCGGGACTAGCGGGAGGCCAGATACGCAGTATTTT. This encodes CASTTPGTSGRPDTQYF.

The chain links TRBV4-1 to TRBJ2-1, with 10 bases aligning to TRBD2. Germline CDR1 reads MGHRA; CDR2 reads YSYEKL. Trimming took 5 bases from V and 7 from J; bases not matched to a gene: 11. This CDR3 comprises 16 residues. Written as DNA, the CDR3 is TGCGCCAGCAGCTCTCAGAAACTAGCGGGACAAAATGAGCAGTTCTTC. It encodes CASSSQKLAGQNEQFF.

The V and J genes are TRBV7-9 and TRBJ1-1; D unclear. The CDR3 extends over 14 amino acids. Germline V gene sequence: CDR1 SEHNR, CDR2 FQNEAQ (reference sequence). V dropped 4 bases and J dropped 6 bases, with 15 bases sitting between them. As DNA, the CDR3 is TGTGCCAGCAGCTCCGTAGAGGCGATTGCTGAAGCTTTCTTT. Translated, it gives CASSSVEAIAEAFF.

The chain is built from TRBV19 and TRBJ1-1, with 7 positions matching TRBD1. The V gene's germline CDR1 is LNHDA and CDR2 SQIVND (reference sequence). The CDR3 is 15 residues long. With 7 bases clipped from V and 1 base from J, the junction kept 9 bases outside the gene matches. The CDR3 reads CASTLGTVANTEAFF. The CDR3, as DNA: TGTGCCAGTACCCTTGGGACAGTTGCGAACACTGAAGCTTTCTTT.

V is TRBV4-2 and J is TRBJ1-2; 7 nucleotides align to TRBD1. Germline-derived CDR1 and CDR2 are LGHNA and YNFKEQ. V trimming: 0 bases; J trimming: 3 bases; junction bases outside the gene matches: 7. The CDR3 has 16 residues. The chain's CDR3 is CASSQEFKTGYYGYTF. The CDR3 bases are TGTGCCAGCAGCCAAGAATTTAAGACAGGGTACTATGGCTACACCTTC.

This clonotype occurred a few times. The chain carries TRBV12-5 and TRBJ1-5, with D unresolved. Germline CDR1 reads LGHNT; CDR2 reads FRNRAP. The V and J ends lost 5 bases and 0 bases respectively, with 5 bases between them. CDR3 length: 13 residues. The CDR3 reads CASGRNSNQPQHF. The CDR3 DNA follows: TGTGCTAGTGGTCGCAATAGCAATCAGCCCCAGCATTTT.

This clonotype appeared a single time. This chain uses TRBV29-1 with TRBJ2-3; 10 positions match TRBD2. Germline assignment: CDR1 SQVTM and CDR2 ANQGSEA. The V segment lost 7 bases and the J segment 2 bases; nucleotides outside the gene matches: 6. There are 14 residues in the CDR3. The CDR3 loop reads CSGSTSGVTDTQYF. The CDR3 region has the DNA TGCAGCGGGAGTACTAGCGGGGTCACAGATACGCAGTATTTT.

This sequence joins TRBV25-1 and TRBJ2-4, with TRBD1 as a possible D gene (7 bases). Germline values: CDR1 MGHDK, CDR2 SYGVNS. The CDR3 loop spans 20 amino acids. V gave up 0 bases and J gave up 5 bases, with 26 bases separating them. The CDR3 sequence: CASSEYPGTSKLGGQNIQYF. In DNA, the CDR3 is TGTGCCAGCAGTGAATACCCGGGAACTAGCAAACTAGGGGGCCAAAACATTCAGTACTTC.

This chain connects TRBV11-2 to TRBJ2-3, with D possibly being TRBD2 (6 bases). The CDR3 is 14 residues long. V lost 1 base and J lost 2, with 7 bases in between. Germline V gives CDR1 SGHAT, CDR2 FQNNGV. The CDR3 loop is CASSLAGDTDTQYF. DNA for the CDR3: TGTGCCAGCAGCTTAGCGGGGGACACAGATACGCAGTATTTT.

V gene TRBV7-2 combines with J gene TRBJ2-1, with 8 bases matching TRBD2. The V and J ends lost 1 base and 4 bases, in that order; junction bases with no gene match: 3. The CDR3 is made up of 15 amino acids. The germline CDR1 and CDR2 sequences are SGHTA and FQGNSA. The CDR3 DNA reads as TGTGCCAGCAGCTTAGGGACTAGCCGATACAATGAGCAGTTCTTC. Residues: CASSLGTSRYNEQFF.

V gene TRBV6-8 combines with J gene TRBJ1-6; D may be TRBD1 (5 bases). In germline, CDR1 is MNHGY, CDR2 SAAAGT. Trimming stripped 7 bases from V and 5 bases from J, with 15 bases between. The CDR3 runs 15 residues. CDR3 coding DNA: TGTGCCAGCACCTCCGGAGGGACCAATAATTCACCCCTCCACTTT. Protein: CASTSGGTNNSPLHF.